This entry describes one T cell receptor beta chain. Its specificity is not known. This entry is derived from a study of siplizumab effects on memory and regulatory T cells. Trimming took 3 bases from V and 8 from J; bases not matched to a gene: 12. Germline assignment: CDR1 LNHDA and CDR2 SQIVND (reference sequence). The CDR3 is 17 amino acids. The table came from immunoSEQ multiplex PCR; TCRdb's copy has only in-frame clones and leaves some out. The table records approximately 100,000 clones, 90% to 95% of them present only once. Overall study results and limits: The mapping of alloreactive clones to unstimulated subsets covered only a minor fraction of them. In roughly 80-95% of proliferating CD4+ or CD8+ clones, a naive or memory phenotype could not be assigned. For mappable alloreactive CD4+ clones, the mean Treg-derived fraction was around 66% with siplizumab and roughly 26% in controls.

The sequenced material came from Tregs sorted from blood. The clonotype originates from a human donor in good health. This chain links TRBV19 with TRBJ2-1; 11 bases fit TRBD2. The CDR3 region has the DNA TGTGCCAGTAGTATCCGGCTAGCGGGAGGCTTTCCTCATGAGCAGTTCTTC. Translation gives CASSIRLAGGFPHEQFF.